This section outlines one TCR beta chain sequence together with its context. Its antigen is currently unknown. Measured with immunoSEQ multiplex PCR; TCRdb has only the in-frame clones, and not every one. The sample lists fewer than 2.5 million clones, more than 85% occurring once. This record belongs to a study of shared clonotypes between healthy human individuals. The germline V and J ends were trimmed by 3 bases and 0 bases, with 10 bases remaining between them. Germline assignment: CDR1 MDHEN and CDR2 SYDVKM. The CDR3 contains 15 residues. General study results and limits: Donor clonotype sharing was expected to depend on sequencing depth.

The chain couples TRBV28 to TRBJ2-3, with D unresolved. The specimen sequenced was naive CD4+ T cells from PBMCs. Subset specified: CD45RA+ positively selected. This TCR came from a man between 18 and 35 years old in good health. Some clones in this sample may be carry-over from other donors' samples. The DNA of the CDR3 is TGTGCCAGCAGTTTTGGCAGAACTAGCACAGATACGCAGTATTTT. Residues: CASSFGRTSTDTQYF.